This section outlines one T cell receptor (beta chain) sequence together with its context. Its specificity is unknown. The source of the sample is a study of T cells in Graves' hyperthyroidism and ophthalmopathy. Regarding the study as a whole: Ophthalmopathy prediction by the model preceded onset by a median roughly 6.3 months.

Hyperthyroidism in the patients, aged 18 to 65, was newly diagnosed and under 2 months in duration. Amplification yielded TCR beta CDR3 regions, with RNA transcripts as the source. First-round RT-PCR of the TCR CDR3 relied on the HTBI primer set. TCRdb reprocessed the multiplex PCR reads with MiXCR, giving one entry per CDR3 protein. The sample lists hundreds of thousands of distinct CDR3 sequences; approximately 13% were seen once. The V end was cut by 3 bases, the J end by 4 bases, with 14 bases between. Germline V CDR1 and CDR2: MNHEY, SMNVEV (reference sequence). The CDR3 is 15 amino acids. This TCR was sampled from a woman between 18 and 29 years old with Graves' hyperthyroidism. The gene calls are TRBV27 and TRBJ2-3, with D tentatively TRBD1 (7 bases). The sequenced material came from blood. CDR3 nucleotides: TGTGCCAGCAGTTTCGCGGTCAGGGGGGCAGATACGCAGTATTTT. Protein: CASSFAVRGADTQYF.